Detailed here is one TCR beta chain. Antigen: not known. This entry is derived from a study of T-cell memory formation after mild COVID-19. Study observations and caveats: CD4+ contracting clones lay mainly in CM and EM, CD8+ ones in EMRA.

From the 5' RACE reads, TCRdb called clonotypes with MiXCR, one entry per CDR3 protein. Seen here are 430,000 or so distinct CDR3 sequences, nearly 25% observed once, and the top ten hold about 12%. Trimming took off 3 bases at V and 0 bases at J, with 7 bases between the two ends. The CDR3 spans 15 residues. Looked up from germline, CDR1 is SGHRS and CDR2 is YFSETQ. The receptor was derived from an adult woman who had mild COVID-19 (a few samples of this study predate the infection). Cell type and time point are not known. The sequenced sample consisted of PBMCs or a T cell subset sorted from them (not recorded which). The rearrangement links TRBV5-1 to TRBJ1-6; no definite D call. In DNA, the CDR3 is TGCGCCAGCAGCTCCGACCGCTCCTATAATTCACCCCTCCACTTT. Amino acid sequence: CASSSDRSYNSPLHF.